This TCR beta chain was sequenced in a study of shared clonotypes between healthy human individuals. About this clone: Its antigen is still unknown.

The CDR3 sequence is 15 residues long. The V gene end was trimmed by 7 bases and the J gene end by 3 bases; junction bases not matched to a gene: 5. Germline V gives CDR1 ENHRY, CDR2 SYGVKD. Study-wide results and caveats: Donors were few, which limited the genetic and exposure-history diversity represented.

Produced via immunoSEQ multiplex PCR; TCRdb's table is partial and in-frame only. The sample has over 750,000 clones; approximately 97% are singletons. CD8 cells regarded as naive lacked CD45RO, were positively chosen for CCR7, and omitted terminally differentiated effector memory CD45RA+ cells. The chain links TRBV10-3 to TRBJ2-3; 12 nucleotides align to TRBD2. The sequence was obtained from a young man in good health. Specimen: naive CD8+ T cells sorted from blood. CDR3 region: CAIKETSGSTDTQYF. The CDR3 nucleotides are TGTGCCATCAAAGAGACTAGCGGGAGTACAGATACGCAGTATTTT.